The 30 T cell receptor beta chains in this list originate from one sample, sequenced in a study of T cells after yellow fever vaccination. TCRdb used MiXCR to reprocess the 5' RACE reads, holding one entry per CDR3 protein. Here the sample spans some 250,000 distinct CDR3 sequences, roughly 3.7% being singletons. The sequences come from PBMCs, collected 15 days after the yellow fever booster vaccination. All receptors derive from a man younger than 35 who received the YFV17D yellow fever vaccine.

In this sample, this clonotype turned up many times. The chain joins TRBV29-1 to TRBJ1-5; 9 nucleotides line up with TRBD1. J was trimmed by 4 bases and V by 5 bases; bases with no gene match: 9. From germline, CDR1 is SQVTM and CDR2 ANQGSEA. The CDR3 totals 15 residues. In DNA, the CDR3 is TGCAGCGTTAACACCGGGACAGGGAGAAATCAGCCCCAGCATTTT. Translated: CSVNTGTGRNQPQHF.

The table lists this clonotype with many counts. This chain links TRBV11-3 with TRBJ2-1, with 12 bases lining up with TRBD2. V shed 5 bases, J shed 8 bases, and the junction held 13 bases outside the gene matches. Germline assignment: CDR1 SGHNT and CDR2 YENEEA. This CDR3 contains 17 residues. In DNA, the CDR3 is TGTGCCAGCAGCCCCGGGGCCCTAGCGGGGGGGCCCGATGAGCAGTTCTTC. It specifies CASSPGALAGGPDEQFF.

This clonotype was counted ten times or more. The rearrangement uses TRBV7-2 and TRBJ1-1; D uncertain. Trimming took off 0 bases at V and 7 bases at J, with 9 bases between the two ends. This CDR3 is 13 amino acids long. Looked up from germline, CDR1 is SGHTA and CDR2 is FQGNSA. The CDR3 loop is CASSLAGPLEAFF. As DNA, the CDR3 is TGTGCCAGCAGCTTAGCCGGCCCTCTTGAAGCTTTCTTT.

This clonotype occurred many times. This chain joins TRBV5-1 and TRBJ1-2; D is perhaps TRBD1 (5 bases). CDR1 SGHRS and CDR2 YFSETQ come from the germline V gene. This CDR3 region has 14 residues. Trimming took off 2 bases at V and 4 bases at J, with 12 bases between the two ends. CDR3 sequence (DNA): TGCGCCAGCAGCTTTGGGGGGAGTGGCTATGGCTACACCTTC. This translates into CASSFGGSGYGYTF. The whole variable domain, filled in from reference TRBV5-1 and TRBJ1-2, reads KAGVTQTPRYLIKTRGQQVTLSCSPISGHRSVSWYQQTPGQGLQFLFEYFSETQRNKGNFPGRFSGRQFSNSRSEMNVSTLELGDSALYLCASSFGGSGYGYTFGSGTRLTVV.

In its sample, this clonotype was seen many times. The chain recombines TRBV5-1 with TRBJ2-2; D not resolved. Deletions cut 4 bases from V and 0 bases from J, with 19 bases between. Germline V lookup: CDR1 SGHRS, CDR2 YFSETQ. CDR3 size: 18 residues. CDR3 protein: CASSNGGRLTANTGELFF. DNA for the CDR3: TGCGCCAGCAGCAATGGCGGACGGCTTACCGCGAACACCGGGGAGCTGTTTTTT.

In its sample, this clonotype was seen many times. The CDR3 nucleotides are TGCAGTGCTAGGTCTAGCGGGGACTACGAGCAGTACGTC. It translates to CSARSSGDYEQYV. The J gene is TRBJ2-7, the V gene TRBV20-1; the match to TRBD2 covers 9 bases. Per germline, CDR1 DFQATT and CDR2 SNEGSKA (reference sequence). The junction had 3 bases not matched to a gene; V was cut back by 3 bases and J by 3 bases. The CDR3 consists of 13 residues.

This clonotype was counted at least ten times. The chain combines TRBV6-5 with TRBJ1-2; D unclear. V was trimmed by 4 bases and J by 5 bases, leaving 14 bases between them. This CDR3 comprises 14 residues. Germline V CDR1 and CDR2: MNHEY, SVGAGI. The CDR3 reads CASSFGQRLYGYTF. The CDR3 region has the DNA TGTGCCAGCAGTTTCGGGCAGCGTCTGTATGGCTACACCTTC.

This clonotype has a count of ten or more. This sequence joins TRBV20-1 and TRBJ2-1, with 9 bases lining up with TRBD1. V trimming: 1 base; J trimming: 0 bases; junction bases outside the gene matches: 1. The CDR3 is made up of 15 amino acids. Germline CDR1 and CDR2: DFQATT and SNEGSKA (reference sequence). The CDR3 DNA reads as TGCAGTGCTAGAGGGGACAGGGTCTCCTACAATGAGCAGTTCTTC. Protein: CSARGDRVSYNEQFF.

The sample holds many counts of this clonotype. CDR3 in amino acids: CASSFSPYEQYF. Here the CDR3 DNA reads TGTGCCAGCAGCTTTTCTCCCTACGAGCAGTACTTC. The chain links TRBV7-6 to TRBJ2-7; D uncertain. The CDR3 is made up of 12 amino acids. The germline V gene encodes CDR1 SGHVS and CDR2 FNYEAQ. V was trimmed by 3 bases and J by 2 bases, leaving 5 bases between them.

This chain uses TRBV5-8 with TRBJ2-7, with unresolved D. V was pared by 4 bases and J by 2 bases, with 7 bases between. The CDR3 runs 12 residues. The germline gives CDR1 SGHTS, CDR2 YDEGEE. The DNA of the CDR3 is TGTGCCAGCAGCCGAAGTACCTACGAGCAGTACGTC. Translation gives CASSRSTYEQYV.

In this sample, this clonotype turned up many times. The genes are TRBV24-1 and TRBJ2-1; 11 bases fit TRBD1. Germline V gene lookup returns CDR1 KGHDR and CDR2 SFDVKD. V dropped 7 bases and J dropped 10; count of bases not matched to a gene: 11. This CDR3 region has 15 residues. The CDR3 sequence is CATRGGQGDSYEQFF. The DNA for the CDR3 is TGTGCCACCAGGGGGGGACAGGGGGATTCATACGAGCAGTTCTTC.

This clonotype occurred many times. CDR3 amino acids: CASSSRSGMYATDTQYF. In DNA, the CDR3 is TGTGCCAGCAGCTCTCGGTCCGGGATGTATGCGACAGATACGCAGTATTTT. The genes are TRBV7-3 and TRBJ2-3; D may be TRBD2 (5 bases). With 4 bases removed from V and 3 bases from J, the gap between germline ends came to 20 bases. The CDR3 consists of 17 residues. CDR1 and CDR2 (germline): SGHTA, FQGTGA.

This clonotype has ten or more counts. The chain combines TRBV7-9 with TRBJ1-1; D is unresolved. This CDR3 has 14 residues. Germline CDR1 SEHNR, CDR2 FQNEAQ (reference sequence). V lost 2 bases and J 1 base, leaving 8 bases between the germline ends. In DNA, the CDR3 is TGTGCCAGCAGCTTAAGCCTGAAGAACACTGAAGCTTTCTTT. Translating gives CASSLSLKNTEAFF.

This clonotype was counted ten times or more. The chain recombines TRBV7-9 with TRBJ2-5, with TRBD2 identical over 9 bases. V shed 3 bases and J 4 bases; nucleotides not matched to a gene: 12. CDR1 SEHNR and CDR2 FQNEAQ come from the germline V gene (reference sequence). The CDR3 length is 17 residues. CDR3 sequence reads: CASSFPVRGGPVETQYF. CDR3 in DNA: TGTGCCAGCAGCTTCCCCGTGCGGGGGGGCCCGGTAGAGACCCAGTACTTC.

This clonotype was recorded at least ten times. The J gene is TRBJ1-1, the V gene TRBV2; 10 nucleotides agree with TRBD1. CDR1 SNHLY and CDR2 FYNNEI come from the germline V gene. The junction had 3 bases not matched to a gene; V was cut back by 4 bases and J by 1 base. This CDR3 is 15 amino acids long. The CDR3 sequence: CASSADRGRNTEAFF. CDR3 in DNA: TGTGCCAGCAGTGCCGACAGGGGGCGGAACACTGAAGCTTTCTTT.

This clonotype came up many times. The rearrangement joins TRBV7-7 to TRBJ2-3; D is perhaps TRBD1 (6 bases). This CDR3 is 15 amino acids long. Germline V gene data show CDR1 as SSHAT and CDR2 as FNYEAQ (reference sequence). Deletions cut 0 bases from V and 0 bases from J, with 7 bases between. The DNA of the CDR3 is TGTGCCAGCAGCTTAGCGGGGGCCAGCACAGATACGCAGTATTTT. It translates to CASSLAGASTDTQYF. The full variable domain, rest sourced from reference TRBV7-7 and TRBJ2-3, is GAGVSQSPRYKVTKRGQDVTLRCDPISSHATLYWYQQALGQGPEFLTYFNYEAQPDKSGLPSDRFSAERPEGSISTLTIQRTEQRDSAMYRCASSLAGASTDTQYFGPGTRLTVL.

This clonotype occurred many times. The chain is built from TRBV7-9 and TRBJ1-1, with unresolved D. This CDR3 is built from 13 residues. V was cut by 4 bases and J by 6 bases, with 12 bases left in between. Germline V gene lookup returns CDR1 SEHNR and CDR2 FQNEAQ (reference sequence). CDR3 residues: CASSSVNEAEAFF. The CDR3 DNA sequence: TGTGCCAGCAGCTCCGTGAACGAGGCTGAAGCTTTCTTT. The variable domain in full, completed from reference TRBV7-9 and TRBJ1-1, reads DTGVSQNPRHKITKRGQNVTFRCDPISEHNRLYWYRQTLGQGPEFLTYFQNEAQLEKSRLLSDRFSAERPKGSFSTLEIQRTEQGDSAMYLCASSSVNEAEAFFGQGTRLTVV.

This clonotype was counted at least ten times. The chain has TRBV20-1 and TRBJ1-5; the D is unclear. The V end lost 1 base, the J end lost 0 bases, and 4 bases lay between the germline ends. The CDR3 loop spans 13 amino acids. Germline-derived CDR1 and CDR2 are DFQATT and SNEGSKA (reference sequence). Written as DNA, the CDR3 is TGCAGTGCTAGAGCGTATAGCAATCAGCCCCAGCATTTT. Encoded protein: CSARAYSNQPQHF.

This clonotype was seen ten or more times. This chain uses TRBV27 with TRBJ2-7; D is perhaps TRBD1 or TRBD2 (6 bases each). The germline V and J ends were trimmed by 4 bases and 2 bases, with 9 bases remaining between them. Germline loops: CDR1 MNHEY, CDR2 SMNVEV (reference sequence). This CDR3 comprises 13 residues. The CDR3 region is CASSYREAYEQYF. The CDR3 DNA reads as TGTGCCAGCAGTTACAGGGAGGCCTACGAGCAGTACTTC.

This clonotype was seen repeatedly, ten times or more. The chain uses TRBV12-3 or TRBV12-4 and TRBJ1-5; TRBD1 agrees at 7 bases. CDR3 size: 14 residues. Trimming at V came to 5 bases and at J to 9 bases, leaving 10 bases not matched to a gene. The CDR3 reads CASSTYRGFWPQHF. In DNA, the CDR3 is TGTGCCAGCAGTACGTACAGGGGATTTTGGCCCCAGCATTTT.

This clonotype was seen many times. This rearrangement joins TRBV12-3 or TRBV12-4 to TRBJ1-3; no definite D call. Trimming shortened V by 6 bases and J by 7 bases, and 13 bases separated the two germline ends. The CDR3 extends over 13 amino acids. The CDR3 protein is CASSRPGRNTIYF. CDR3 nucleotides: TGTGCCAGCAGCCGCCCTGGGCGGAACACCATATATTTT.

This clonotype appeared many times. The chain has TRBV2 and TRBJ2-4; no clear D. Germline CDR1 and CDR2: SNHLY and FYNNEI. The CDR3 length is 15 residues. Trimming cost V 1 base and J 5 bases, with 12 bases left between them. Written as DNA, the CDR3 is TGTGCCAGCAGTGAAGGTTGGGGTGGCGAAAACATTCAGTACTTC. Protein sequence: CASSEGWGGENIQYF. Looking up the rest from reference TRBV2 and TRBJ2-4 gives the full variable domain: EPEVTQTPSHQVTQMGQEVILRCVPISNHLYFYWYRQILGQKVEFLVSFYNNEISEKSEIFDDQFSVERPDGSNFTLKIRSTKLEDSAMYFCASSEGWGGENIQYFGAGTRLSVL.

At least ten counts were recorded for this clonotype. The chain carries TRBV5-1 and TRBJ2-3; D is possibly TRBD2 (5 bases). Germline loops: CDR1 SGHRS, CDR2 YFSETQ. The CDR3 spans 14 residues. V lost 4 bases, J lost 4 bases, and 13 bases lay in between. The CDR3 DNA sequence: TGCGCCAGCAGCCGTACGGGGTCCCCAGATACGCAGTATTTT. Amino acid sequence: CASSRTGSPDTQYF.

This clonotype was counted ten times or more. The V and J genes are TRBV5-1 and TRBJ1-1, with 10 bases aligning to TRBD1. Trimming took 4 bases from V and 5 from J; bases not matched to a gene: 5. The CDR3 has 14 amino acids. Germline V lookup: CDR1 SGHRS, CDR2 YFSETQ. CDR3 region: CASSVRDRGTEAFF. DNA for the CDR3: TGCGCCAGCAGCGTCAGGGACAGGGGAACTGAAGCTTTCTTT.

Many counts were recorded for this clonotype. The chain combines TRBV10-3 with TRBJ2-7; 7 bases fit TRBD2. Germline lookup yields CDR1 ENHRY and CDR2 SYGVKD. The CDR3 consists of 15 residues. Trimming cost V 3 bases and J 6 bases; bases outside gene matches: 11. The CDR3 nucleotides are TGTGCCATCAGTGATTCCGGGAGCGGGGTCGGCGAGCAGTACTTC. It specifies CAISDSGSGVGEQYF.

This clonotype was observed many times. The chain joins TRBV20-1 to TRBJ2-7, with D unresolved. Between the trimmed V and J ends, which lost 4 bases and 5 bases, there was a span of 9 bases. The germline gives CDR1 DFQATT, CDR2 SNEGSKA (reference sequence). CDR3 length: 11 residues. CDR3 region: CSATRFDEQYV. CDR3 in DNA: TGCAGTGCTACCAGATTTGACGAGCAGTACGTC.

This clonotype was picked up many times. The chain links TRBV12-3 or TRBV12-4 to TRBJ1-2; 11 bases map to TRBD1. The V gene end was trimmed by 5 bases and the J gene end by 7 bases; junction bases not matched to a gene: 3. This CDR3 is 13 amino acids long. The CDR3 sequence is CASSAGTGGGYTF. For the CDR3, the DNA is TGTGCCAGCAGTGCCGGGACAGGGGGTGGCTACACCTTC.

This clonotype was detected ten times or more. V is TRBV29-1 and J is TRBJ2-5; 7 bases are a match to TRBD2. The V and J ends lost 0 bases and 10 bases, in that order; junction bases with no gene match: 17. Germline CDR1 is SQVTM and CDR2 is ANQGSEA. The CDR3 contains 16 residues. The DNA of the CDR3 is TGCAGCGTTGAAGATCTCCATCGGGGGGACTTCTGGCACCAGTACTTC. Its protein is CSVEDLHRGDFWHQYF.

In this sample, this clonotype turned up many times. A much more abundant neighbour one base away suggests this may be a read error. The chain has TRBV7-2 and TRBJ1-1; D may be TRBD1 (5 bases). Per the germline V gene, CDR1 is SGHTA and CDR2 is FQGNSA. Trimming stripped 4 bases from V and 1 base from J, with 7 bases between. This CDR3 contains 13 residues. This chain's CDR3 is CASSSTENTEAFF. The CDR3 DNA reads TGTGCCAGCAGCTCGACAGAGAACACTGAAGCTTTCTTT.

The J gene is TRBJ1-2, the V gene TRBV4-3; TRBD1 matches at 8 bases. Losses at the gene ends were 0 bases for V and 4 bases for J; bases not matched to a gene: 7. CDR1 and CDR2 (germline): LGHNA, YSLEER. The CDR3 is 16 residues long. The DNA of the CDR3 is TGCGCCAGCAGCCAAGAGGTTGGGACAGGCTTCTATGGCTACACCTTC. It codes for CASSQEVGTGFYGYTF.